Each of the 28 T cell receptor beta chains below was sequenced from the same sample in a study of CD8 T cells in Susac syndrome. With random hexamers, about 0.5 to 1 ug RNA was reverse transcribed. MiXCR was run by TCRdb on the immunoSEQ multiplex PCR reads, yielding one entry per CDR3 protein. The repertoire consists of about 180,000 distinct CDR3 sequences, with roughly 96% occurring once and the leading ten covering roughly 0.16%. Specimen: CD8+ T cells from PBMCs. The origin of the receptors is a human donor with multiple sclerosis.

This chain joins TRBV14 and TRBJ2-7; 14 bases map to TRBD2. This CDR3 has 17 residues. V lost 1 base and J lost 1; bases outside the gene matches: 3. Germline V gene sequence: CDR1 SGHDN, CDR2 FVKESK. CDR3 coding DNA: TGTGCCAGCAGCCAAGGGACTAGCGGGAGGTTATCCTACGAGCAGTACTTC. Translation: CASSQGTSGRLSYEQYF.

J is TRBJ2-7 and V is TRBV27, with D possibly TRBD2 on 7 matching bases. Germline V CDR1 and CDR2: MNHEY, SMNVEV (reference sequence). The CDR3 has 15 amino acids. Trimming removed 2 bases from V and 4 bases from J, with 15 bases in between. The DNA of the CDR3 is TGTGCCAGCAGTTTAGTAAGGGGGGGGAATTACGAGCAGTACTTC. Translation: CASSLVRGGNYEQYF.

The V gene is TRBV30, the J gene TRBJ2-7; TRBD1 matches 8 bases. CDR1 is GTSNPN, CDR2 SVGIG, per germline (reference sequence). The CDR3 runs 13 residues. With V trimmed by 3 bases and J by 3 bases, 4 bases remained unmatched. CDR3 protein: CAWSRGTGYEQYF. CDR3 nucleotides: TGTGCCTGGAGCCGCGGGACAGGCTACGAGCAGTACTTC. Looking up the rest from reference TRBV30 and TRBJ2-7 gives the full variable domain: SQTIHQWPATLVQPVGSPLSLECTVEGTSNPNLYWYRQAAGRGLQLLFYSVGIGQISSEVPQNLSASRPQDRQFILSSKKLLLSDSGFYLCAWSRGTGYEQYFGPGTRLTVT.

J is TRBJ2-5 and V is TRBV3-1, with 7 bases that match TRBD2. V was pared by 4 bases and J by 5 bases, with 4 bases of the junction left unmatched. CDR3 length: 13 residues. Per germline, CDR1 LGHDT and CDR2 YNNKEL (reference sequence). The CDR3 DNA is TGTGCCAGCAGCCGGGACTACGCCGAGACCCAGTACTTC. Translating it yields CASSRDYAETQYF.

In this sample, this clonotype turned up once. The V call is TRBV29-1, the J call TRBJ1-2; D not resolved. This CDR3 has 13 amino acids. Germline V CDR1 and CDR2: SQVTM, ANQGSEA. V was pared by 6 bases and J by 2 bases, with 13 bases between. The chain's CDR3 is CSVTGGENYGYTF. In DNA form, the CDR3 reads TGCAGCGTGACGGGAGGTGAAAACTATGGCTACACCTTC. The full variable domain, completed using reference TRBV29-1 and TRBJ1-2, is SAVISQKPSRDICQRGTSLTIQCQVDSQVTMMFWYRQQPGQSLTLIATANQGSEATYESGFVIDKFPISRPNLTFSTLTVSNMSPEDSSIYLCSVTGGENYGYTFGSGTRLTVV.

This clonotype came up once. This chain joins TRBV20-1 and TRBJ1-1, with 8 nucleotides matching TRBD1. The CDR3 runs 13 residues. The V and J ends lost 6 bases and 1 base, in that order; junction bases with no gene match: 4. Germline V CDR1 and CDR2: DFQATT, SNEGSKA (reference sequence). The DNA for the CDR3 is TGCAGTGCCCCGGACAGGGAGAACACTGAAGCTTTCTTT. Encoded protein: CSAPDRENTEAFF.

The chain combines TRBV7-8 with TRBJ2-3, with 9 bases identical to TRBD2. V lost 8 bases and J lost 6; bases outside the gene matches: 6. The length of the CDR3 is 13 residues. Looked up from germline, CDR1 is SGHVS and CDR2 is FQNEAQ. The chain's CDR3 is CASVSGSLDTQYF. DNA for the CDR3: TGTGCCAGCGTTAGCGGGAGTTTGGATACGCAGTATTTT.

This chain connects TRBV7-6 to TRBJ2-1; D is tentatively TRBD1 or TRBD2 (6 bases each). Trimming stripped 4 bases from V and 8 bases from J, with 21 bases between. CDR3 length: 16 residues. The germline V gene encodes CDR1 SGHVS and CDR2 FNYEAQ. CDR3 in amino acids: CASSSSGAAGIHEQFF. The CDR3 nucleotides are TGTGCCAGCAGCTCATCGGGGGCCGCCGGTATCCATGAGCAGTTCTTC.

The chain uses TRBV20-1 and TRBJ2-7; TRBD1 might be the D (5 bases). The CDR3 is 13 amino acids. The V and J ends lost 3 bases and 2 bases respectively, with 11 bases between them. Germline V CDR1 and CDR2: DFQATT, SNEGSKA (reference sequence). CDR3 protein: CSASPRVTYEQYF. DNA of the CDR3: TGCAGTGCTAGTCCCAGGGTCACCTACGAGCAGTACTTC.

The chain combines TRBV7-9 with TRBJ1-1, with a tentative D call TRBD1 (5 bases). V lost 5 bases to trimming and J lost 4 bases, with 14 bases between them. The CDR3 is 14 residues long. CDR1 is SEHNR, CDR2 FQNEAQ, per germline (reference sequence). The CDR3 DNA is TGTGCCAGCAGCACCATCGGGGGAGGCACTGAAGCTTTCTTT. Amino acids: CASSTIGGGTEAFF.

V usage is TRBV6-5 and J usage is TRBJ1-5, with TRBD1 identical over 9 bases. Trimming cost V 4 bases and J 7 bases; bases outside gene matches: 2. CDR1 MNHEY and CDR2 SVGAGI come from the germline V gene. There are 13 residues in the CDR3. The CDR3 loop reads CASSWTGEQPQHF. The CDR3 nucleotides read TGTGCCAGCAGTTGGACAGGGGAACAGCCCCAGCATTTT.

The chain links TRBV30 to TRBJ1-1; D not certain. Per germline, CDR1 GTSNPN and CDR2 SVGIG (reference sequence). Trimming cost V 0 bases and J 3 bases, with 8 bases left between them. The CDR3 totals 13 residues. CDR3 bases: TGTGCCTGGAGTGTAGCGGGGTACACTGAAGCTTTCTTT. It yields the protein CAWSVAGYTEAFF.

This sequence joins TRBV6-1 and TRBJ2-3; a weak D match, TRBD1 (5 bases). V was shortened by 5 bases and J by 2 bases, with 14 bases between the two germline ends. The CDR3 consists of 15 residues. CDR1 and CDR2 (germline): MNHNS, SASEGT. CDR3 in amino acids: CASSHVDTYTDTQYF. In DNA form, the CDR3 reads TGTGCCAGCAGTCACGTGGACACTTACACAGATACGCAGTATTTT.

This chain links TRBV27 with TRBJ2-7; unclear D gene. CDR1 and CDR2 (germline): MNHEY, SMNVEV (reference sequence). CDR3 size: 13 residues. V shed 2 bases and J shed 2 bases, with 7 bases lying between them. Written as DNA, the CDR3 is TGTGCCAGCAGTTTAAACGGTCCCTACGAGCAGTACTTC. Translation: CASSLNGPYEQYF.

The chain has TRBV9 and TRBJ2-7; possibly TRBD1 for D (6 bases). This CDR3 is 15 amino acids long. V was cut by 0 bases and J by 4 bases, with 14 bases left in between. Germline V gene lookup returns CDR1 SGDLS and CDR2 YYNGEE. CDR3 region: CASSVDWGPMYEQYF. CDR3 sequence (DNA): TGTGCCAGCAGCGTAGACTGGGGGCCAATGTACGAGCAGTACTTC.

The rearrangement joins TRBV27 to TRBJ2-7; D not certain. The germline CDR1 and CDR2 sequences are MNHEY and SMNVEV (reference sequence). The length of the CDR3 is 14 residues. V lost 3 bases and J lost 3, with 12 bases in between. The CDR3 region has the DNA TGTGCCAGCAGTTTTGGTTCGTCTTACTACGAGCAGTACTTC. This translates into CASSFGSSYYEQYF.

This clonotype was observed a single time. This chain links TRBV20-1 with TRBJ2-1, with unresolved D. Trimming took 3 bases from V and 3 from J, leaving 3 bases between them. Germline CDR1 and CDR2: DFQATT and SNEGSKA (reference sequence). CDR3 length: 11 amino acids. The DNA for the CDR3 is TGCAGTGCTAGGGACTACAATGAGCAGTTCTTC. It is translated as CSARDYNEQFF.

This chain joins TRBV25-1 and TRBJ2-2; D not certain. Germline CDR1 reads MGHDK; CDR2 reads SYGVNS. The CDR3 contains 13 residues. Trimming stripped 4 bases from V and 3 bases from J, with 6 bases between. The CDR3 here is CASSVLHTGELFF. The CDR3 bases are TGTGCCAGCAGTGTGCTCCACACCGGGGAGCTGTTTTTT. Supplemented by reference TRBV25-1 and TRBJ2-2, the full variable domain reads EADIYQTPRYLVIGTGKKITLECSQTMGHDKMYWYQQDPGMELHLIHYSYGVNSTEKGDLSSESTVSRIRTEHFPLTLESARPSHTSQYLCASSVLHTGELFFGEGSRLTVL.

V usage is TRBV20-1 and J usage is TRBJ2-7, with D maybe TRBD2 (6 bases). CDR3 length: 14 amino acids. The ends were cut back, 1 base at V and 2 bases at J, with 12 bases in the middle. Germline loops: CDR1 DFQATT, CDR2 SNEGSKA (reference sequence). The CDR3 DNA follows: TGCAGTGCTAGAGCGGGAGAAGGTACCTACGAGCAGTACTTC. Translation: CSARAGEGTYEQYF.

The chain is built from TRBV14 and TRBJ2-1; D possibly corresponds to TRBD2 (6 bases). In germline, CDR1 is SGHDN, CDR2 FVKESK. Trimming took off 0 bases at V and 0 bases at J, with 12 bases between the two ends. The CDR3 length is 17 residues. DNA of the CDR3: TGTGCCAGCAGCCAAGAGGGCGGGATAGGCTCCTACAATGAGCAGTTCTTC. Protein sequence: CASSQEGGIGSYNEQFF.

This chain links TRBV6-6 with TRBJ2-7, with D possibly called TRBD1 or TRBD2 (5 bases each). The ends were cut back, 6 bases at V and 3 bases at J, with 15 bases in the middle. This CDR3 has 14 amino acids. Germline loops: CDR1 MNHNY, CDR2 SVGAGI (reference sequence). CDR3 DNA: TGTGCCAGCAGCCGGCCGGGACCCCACTACGAGCAGTACTTC. Its protein is CASSRPGPHYEQYF.

In this sample, this clonotype turned up once. V gene TRBV12-3 or TRBV12-4 combines with J gene TRBJ1-2; D call uncertain. The ends were cut back, 0 bases at V and 6 bases at J, with 2 bases in the middle. The CDR3 runs to 11 residues. In nucleotides, the CDR3 is TGTGCCAGCAGTTTAGCAGATGGCTACACCTTC. Its protein product is CASSLADGYTF.

This clonotype is a singleton in its sample. The V and J genes are TRBV29-1 and TRBJ1-2, with TRBD1 matching over 9 bases. The CDR3 runs to 16 residues. V was clipped by 6 bases and J by 0 bases; unmatched bases: 11. Per germline, CDR1 SQVTM and CDR2 ANQGSEA. The CDR3 sequence: CSVMGDRAAANYGYTF. CDR3 nucleotides: TGCAGCGTGATGGGGGACAGGGCCGCAGCTAACTATGGCTACACCTTC.

This clonotype was seen just once. The chain is built from TRBV9 and TRBJ1-2, with 8 bases aligning to TRBD1. CDR1 is SGDLS, CDR2 YYNGEE, per germline. The CDR3 spans 16 residues. With 3 bases clipped from V and 4 bases from J, the junction kept 11 bases outside the gene matches. The CDR3 loop is CASSGTQGAIGYGYTF. The DNA of the CDR3 is TGTGCCAGCAGCGGCACGCAGGGGGCTATAGGCTATGGCTACACCTTC.

The chain recombines TRBV20-1 with TRBJ2-7; 9 bases line up with TRBD2. Germline V CDR1 and CDR2: DFQATT, SNEGSKA (reference sequence). This CDR3 has 13 residues. V was clipped by 3 bases and J by 4 bases; unmatched bases: 4. Here the CDR3 reads CSARASGTYEQYF. DNA of the CDR3: TGCAGTGCTAGGGCTAGCGGGACTTACGAGCAGTACTTC.

CDR3 in DNA: TGTGCCAGCAGTGGGACTAGCGGATTGTTCTACGAGCAGTACTTC. This gives the protein CASSGTSGLFYEQYF. The chain links TRBV28 to TRBJ2-7, with 11 bases aligning to TRBD2. CDR1 is MDHEN and CDR2 is SYDVKM in the germline V gene. The trim removed 5 bases at V and 3 bases at J, leaving 6 bases unmatched. This CDR3 has 15 residues.

The genes are TRBV27 and TRBJ1-1, with D hard to call. Germline V gene lookup returns CDR1 MNHEY and CDR2 SMNVEV (reference sequence). CDR3 length: 12 amino acids. V was shortened by 4 bases and J by 8 bases, with 11 bases between the two germline ends. The CDR3 nucleotides are TGTGCCAGCAGTTATCTCGGCAGAGAAGCTTTCTTT. This gives the protein CASSYLGREAFF.

The gene calls are TRBV4-1 and TRBJ1-1; D unresolved. V was pared by 1 base and J by 1 base, with 7 bases between. CDR3 length equals 14 residues. Looked up from germline, CDR1 is MGHRA and CDR2 is YSYEKL. The CDR3 DNA is TGCGCCAGCAGCCAAGTATCCGGGAACACTGAAGCTTTCTTT. Residues: CASSQVSGNTEAFF.